One and the same sample provided the 2 T cell receptor beta chains below, sequenced in a study of T cell responses to AZD1222 COVID-19 vaccine listed by TCRdb under 2021. Preparation of the library involved the immunoSEQ multiplex PCR assay. Drawn from immuneACCESS, this table holds only the in-frame rearrangements with V and J called that TCRdb kept. Clones are partly lost; checked studies trace under half to an unresolved V gene and leave the rest unexplained. A total of 130,000 to 150,000 clones appear in this sample, around 83% of them only once. The ten largest clones add up to over 4.5% of the sample. The time point label, read with the paper, signifies: about 28 days (+/-7) after the second vaccine dose. The material sequenced was peripheral blood, taken 28 days after the second AZD1222 dose. The source of these receptors is an adult who received the AZD1222 COVID-19 vaccine.

In DNA form, the CDR3 reads TGTGCCAGCAGCCTGGGGGGGAGAGCGGCCTACAATGAGCAGTTCTTC. Translation: CASSLGGRAAYNEQFF. V and J are TRBV5-6 and TRBJ2-1; 7 bases agree with TRBD2. CDR3 length: 16 amino acids. The V and J ends lost 4 bases and 2 bases, in that order; junction bases with no gene match: 9. CDR1 and CDR2 (germline): SGHDT, YYEEEE.

V usage is TRBV6-6 and J usage is TRBJ1-5; TRBD1 is a possible D gene (5 bases). V lost 2 bases and J lost 5, with 10 bases in between. Germline loops: CDR1 MNHNY, CDR2 SVGAGI (reference sequence). This CDR3 spans 14 amino acids. CDR3 in DNA: TGTGCCAGCAGTTACGAAGGGGAGGATCAGCCCCAGCATTTT. It translates to CASSYEGEDQPQHF.